These 17 T cell receptor beta chains originate from one sample sequenced in a study of blood T cell repertoires in COVID-19. Sequencing used immunoSEQ multiplex PCR; TCRdb keeps in-frame clones, though not all of them. The table has 200,000 to 250,000 clones, around 86% seen once. Specimen: peripheral blood. The receptors were sampled from a woman older than 75 with COVID-19, enrolled during active disease.

The chain uses TRBV7-3 and TRBJ2-3; D gene unclear. V lost 4 bases to trimming and J lost 4 bases, with 6 bases between them. CDR1 and CDR2 (germline): SGHTA, FQGTGA. The length of the CDR3 is 12 residues. The CDR3 DNA reads TGTGCCAGCAGCTCGGGTGCAGATACGCAGTATTTT. This translates into CASSSGADTQYF.

This clone was counted once. The chain joins TRBV4-3 to TRBJ2-3; TRBD2 is a possible D gene (6 bases). V lost 0 bases, J lost 2 bases, and 18 bases lay in between. Looked up from germline, CDR1 is LGHNA and CDR2 is YSLEER. This CDR3 is 18 amino acids long. The CDR3 nucleotides are TGCGCCAGCAGCCAAGAAACAGGAGGGTACACGTACACAGATACGCAGTATTTT. It encodes CASSQETGGYTYTDTQYF.

This clone was counted between two and nine times. The chain couples TRBV18 to TRBJ1-2; D ambiguous. The CDR3 is 12 amino acids. Germline lookup yields CDR1 KGHSH and CDR2 LQKENI. Between the trimmed V and J ends, which lost 6 bases and 1 base, there was a span of 6 bases. The CDR3 sequence is CASSSDNYGYTF. The CDR3 bases are TGTGCCAGCTCTTCAGATAACTATGGCTACACCTTC.

The V and J genes are TRBV19 and TRBJ1-2, with 10 bases fitting TRBD1. Per the germline V gene, CDR1 is LNHDA and CDR2 is SQIVND (reference sequence). V dropped 5 bases and J dropped 8; count of bases not matched to a gene: 8. The CDR3 runs 14 residues. In DNA, the CDR3 is TGTGCCAGTAGTCGTCCCGGGACAGGGGACGGCTACACCTTC. Protein sequence: CASSRPGTGDGYTF. The full variable domain, completed using reference TRBV19 and TRBJ1-2, is DGGITQSPKYLFRKEGQNVTLSCEQNLNHDAMYWYRQDPGQGLRLIYYSQIVNDFQKGDIAEGYSVSREKKESFPLTVTSAQKNPTAFYLCASSRPGTGDGYTFGSGTRLTVV.

V and J are TRBV7-9 and TRBJ1-4; 8 bases are a match to TRBD1. The CDR3 has 13 residues. Germline lookup yields CDR1 SEHNR and CDR2 FQNEAQ (reference sequence). V lost 4 bases to trimming and J lost 8 bases; unmatched junction nucleotides: 3. CDR3 sequence (DNA): TGTGCCAGCAGCTGGAGACAGGGGGAAAAACTGTTTTTT. It yields the protein CASSWRQGEKLFF.

The V call is TRBV28, the J call TRBJ1-2, with 7 bases identical to TRBD1. Germline CDR1 is MDHEN and CDR2 is SYDVKM. This CDR3 has 15 amino acids. Trimming cost V 7 bases and J 4 bases; bases outside gene matches: 12. The CDR3 sequence: CASILQTGRGYGYTF. The CDR3 coding sequence is TGTGCCAGCATCCTGCAGACAGGGCGGGGCTATGGCTACACCTTC.

The chain carries TRBV20-1 and TRBJ1-1; D is unresolved. The CDR3 runs 11 residues. V lost 6 bases and J 4 bases, leaving 9 bases between the germline ends. Germline V gene lookup returns CDR1 DFQATT and CDR2 SNEGSKA (reference sequence). The CDR3 DNA follows: TGCAGTGCCACGGTGGTCACTGAAGCTTTCTTT. Translating it yields CSATVVTEAFF.

This CDR3 reads CASKIGTEYYEQYF. CDR3 DNA sequence: TGTGCCAGCAAAATCGGGACAGAGTATTACGAGCAGTACTTC. The rearrangement joins TRBV28 to TRBJ2-7, with 7 bases lining up with TRBD1. V was clipped by 7 bases and J by 4 bases; unmatched bases: 10. Germline CDR1 reads MDHEN; CDR2 reads SYDVKM. This CDR3 has 14 amino acids.

The CDR3 loop is CASSLQGSGNEKLFF. CDR3 DNA sequence: TGTGCCAGCAGTCTTCAGGGTTCGGGTAATGAAAAACTGTTTTTT. This chain connects TRBV3-1 (or the pseudogene TRBV3-2) to TRBJ1-4, with a weak D call TRBD1 (5 bases). V was cut by 6 bases and J by 4 bases, with 15 bases left in between. The CDR3 is 15 amino acids. Per the germline V gene, CDR1 is LGHDT and CDR2 is YNNKEL (reference sequence).

The chain recombines TRBV19 with TRBJ2-5; D is possibly TRBD1 (5 bases). Looked up from germline, CDR1 is LNHDA and CDR2 is SQIVND (reference sequence). This CDR3 is built from 13 residues. Trimming removed 8 bases at V and 3 bases at J, with 13 bases between. DNA of the CDR3: TGTGCCAGTGCCGACCAGGGAAAAGAGACCCAGTACTTC. Translation gives CASADQGKETQYF.

The chain has TRBV7-3 and TRBJ1-2, with TRBD1 matching over 9 bases. Germline loops: CDR1 SGHTA, CDR2 FQGTGA. J was trimmed by 4 bases and V by 5 bases; bases with no gene match: 11. There are 16 residues in the CDR3. The CDR3 region is CASSLFPGTGIYGYTF. The CDR3, as DNA: TGTGCCAGCAGCCTCTTCCCCGGGACAGGGATCTATGGCTACACCTTC.

The V and J genes are TRBV29-1 and TRBJ1-2; possible D gene TRBD1, 5 bases. CDR3 length equals 12 residues. The germline gives CDR1 SQVTM, CDR2 ANQGSEA. Between the trimmed V and J ends, which lost 2 bases and 2 bases, there was a span of 6 bases. The CDR3: CSVERGNYGYTF. The CDR3 DNA reads TGCAGCGTTGAACGGGGGAACTATGGCTACACCTTC.

This clone was observed once. The J gene is TRBJ1-6, the V gene TRBV28; D is possibly TRBD1 (6 bases). V lost 7 bases to trimming and J lost 4 bases, with 8 bases between them. Germline CDR1 reads MDHEN; CDR2 reads SYDVKM. The CDR3 has 13 residues. CDR3 region: CASKGTYNSPLHF. In nucleotides, the CDR3 is TGTGCCAGCAAGGGGACATATAATTCACCCCTCCACTTT.

The chain has TRBV4-1 and TRBJ1-2, with 8 bases aligning to TRBD1. This CDR3 has 14 residues. The ends lost 6 bases at V and 0 bases at J; junction bases unmatched: 3. Germline V gene data show CDR1 as MGHRA and CDR2 as YSYEKL. CDR3 nucleotide sequence: TGCGCCAGCAGTGGGACAGGAGCTAACTATGGCTACACCTTC. This codes for CASSGTGANYGYTF.

The chain carries TRBV29-1 and TRBJ2-7, with D maybe TRBD1 (5 bases). The V gene's germline CDR1 is SQVTM and CDR2 ANQGSEA. V was pared by 4 bases and J by 3 bases, with 10 bases between. This CDR3 has 12 residues. The CDR3 coding sequence is TGCAGCGTTGGGCGACAGAGCTACGAGCAGTACTTC. It codes for CSVGRQSYEQYF.

The rearrangement links TRBV7-8 to TRBJ2-1; perhaps TRBD2 as D (6 bases). The length of the CDR3 is 14 residues. Germline V lookup: CDR1 SGHVS, CDR2 FQNEAQ. The V end was cut by 1 base, the J end by 12 bases, with 16 bases between. The CDR3 sequence is CASSLEGGGARQFF. CDR3 in DNA: TGTGCCAGCAGCTTAGAGGGAGGAGGGGCCCGGCAGTTCTTC.

The gene calls are TRBV30 and TRBJ1-4, with D possibly being TRBD1 (5 bases). The V end lost 0 bases, the J end lost 8 bases, and 16 bases lay between the germline ends. Germline CDR1 is GTSNPN and CDR2 is SVGIG (reference sequence). The CDR3 runs to 15 residues. CDR3 residues: CAWSVLGGTNEKLFF. The DNA for the CDR3 is TGTGCCTGGAGTGTACTTGGGGGGACGAACGAAAAACTGTTTTTT.